This T cell receptor beta chain stems from a study of cytomegalovirus exposure and HLA in healthy donors. Findings of the study overall: In vitro work confirmed that a few CMV-associated chains recognize CMV antigens.

The CDR3 runs to 13 residues. Germline lookup yields CDR1 SGHTA and CDR2 FQGNSA. V was shortened by 1 base and J by 3 bases, with 6 bases between the two germline ends. Libraries were prepared by immunoSEQ multiplex PCR; TCRdb keeps only in-frame clonotypes and omits some of them. The data contain 120,000 to 150,000 clones, almost 85% of them singletons. This clone was counted between two and nine times. The antigen is unknown. The specimen was PBMCs. This chain connects TRBV7-2 to TRBJ1-2; a weak D match, TRBD1 (6 bases). This receptor was taken from a woman aged 30 to 39 in good health and CMV-seronegative. This chain's CDR3 is CASSLDRDYGYTF. The CDR3 DNA is TGTGCCAGCAGCTTAGACAGGGACTATGGCTACACCTTC.